The table lists the clone carrying this TCR beta chain with a count of one. Per the study methods: Amplified reference gene primers provided the basis for estimating nucleated cell counts. Using immunoSEQ multiplex PCR, the repertoire was profiled, and TCRdb retains in-frame clones only, with some absent. V and J calls and clone size follow that table, whereas D and trimming were derived from the DNA. The sample consists of tens of thousands of clones, approximately 90% of them appearing once. Trimming shortened V by 3 bases and J by 9 bases, and 9 bases separated the two germline ends. This CDR3 has 11 residues. Germline CDR1 is MNHNS and CDR2 is SASEGT. The data belong to a study of blood T cell repertoires in COVID-19. Study information: The United States, Italy and Spain supplied acute and convalescent COVID-19 samples. The analysed material was cDNA or gDNA that came from T cells, B-cell-depleted T cells, or PBMCs.

The sample consisted of peripheral blood. The rearrangement joins TRBV6-1 to TRBJ2-7, with D unclear. The source is a man aged 45-65 years with acute or convalescent COVID-19. CDR3 bases: TGTGCCAGCAGTGACCGTGGCGGGCAGTACTTC. It encodes CASSDRGGQYF.